These 20 T cell receptor beta chains share one sample of origin, sequenced in a study of shared clonotypes between healthy human individuals. Produced via immunoSEQ multiplex PCR; TCRdb's table is partial and in-frame only. The sample contains about 980,000 clones, about three quarters of which appear only once. The sample comprised memory CD4+ T cells sorted from blood. Subset meaning: CD45RA-negative fraction. The receptor set was obtained from a man aged 18 to 29 in good health.

The chain has TRBV2 and TRBJ1-6, with D unresolved. The V end was cut by 6 bases, the J end by 0 bases, with 15 bases between. The germline V gene encodes CDR1 SNHLY and CDR2 FYNNEI. This CDR3 has 17 residues. CDR3 sequence reads: CASSPQEISSYNSPLHF. The CDR3, as DNA: TGTGCCAGCAGCCCCCAAGAGATCAGCTCCTATAATTCACCCCTCCACTTT.

The chain couples TRBV6-1 to TRBJ1-2; maybe TRBD1 (6 bases). V lost 3 bases, J lost 6 bases, and 14 bases lay in between. Per the germline V gene, CDR1 is MNHNS and CDR2 is SASEGT. The CDR3 contains 14 residues. CDR3: CASSDAGAIDGYTF. DNA for the CDR3: TGTGCCAGCAGTGACGCAGGGGCCATTGATGGCTACACCTTC.

This clone was observed many times. The same CDR3 is also encoded by other DNA sequences in this sample. The chain is built from TRBV30 and TRBJ1-3; D remains unclear. The germline V gene has CDR1 GTSNPN and CDR2 SVGIG (reference sequence). The CDR3 contains 12 residues. The germline V and J ends were trimmed by 2 bases and 4 bases, with 6 bases remaining between them. The CDR3 loop is CAWSRGGNTIYF. The CDR3 DNA reads TGTGCCTGGAGTCGCGGGGGAAACACCATATATTTT.

The genes are TRBV18 and TRBJ2-5; D remains ambiguous. Germline V lookup: CDR1 KGHSH, CDR2 LQKENI. CDR3 length equals 13 residues. Trimming took 4 bases from V and 5 from J, leaving 11 bases between them. CDR3 coding DNA: TGTGCCAGCTCACATCAGAACGGCGAGACCCAGTACTTC. This gives the protein CASSHQNGETQYF.

The chain carries TRBV28 and TRBJ1-2; tentatively, D is TRBD1 (6 bases). The CDR3 sequence is 16 residues long. The germline V gene has CDR1 MDHEN and CDR2 SYDVKM. V gave up 7 bases and J gave up 4 bases, with 22 bases separating them. The CDR3: CASTAITGGPGYGYTF. CDR3 DNA: TGTGCCAGCACGGCGATCACGGGGGGGCCGGGCTATGGCTACACCTTC.

The CDR3: CAIRPGLADEQFF. As DNA, the CDR3 is TGTGCCATCAGACCGGGACTAGCGGATGAGCAGTTCTTC. The rearrangement uses TRBV10-3 and TRBJ2-1, with TRBD2 matching 11 bases. J was trimmed by 8 bases and V by 6 bases; bases with no gene match: 3. The CDR3 covers 13 residues. The germline V gene has CDR1 ENHRY and CDR2 SYGVKD.

This clone was seen only once. The chain has TRBV6-1 and TRBJ2-2; unclear D gene. CDR3 length equals 16 residues. Germline V lookup: CDR1 MNHNS, CDR2 SASEGT. Trimming took off 2 bases at V and 0 bases at J, with 10 bases between the two ends. The CDR3: CASSETRPTNTGELFF. DNA for the CDR3: TGTGCCAGCAGTGAAACAAGACCCACGAACACCGGGGAGCTGTTTTTT.

The V and J genes are TRBV30 and TRBJ1-4; D uncertain. Germline CDR1 is GTSNPN and CDR2 is SVGIG (reference sequence). Trimming took 0 bases from V and 1 from J, leaving 6 bases between them. This CDR3 spans 14 amino acids. Written as DNA, the CDR3 is TGTGCCTGGAGTGTTGGGGTAACTAATGAAAAACTGTTTTTT. Its protein is CAWSVGVTNEKLFF.

This clone was recorded only once. The chain joins TRBV7-2 to TRBJ2-7; possibly TRBD2 for D (5 bases). The V gene's germline CDR1 is SGHTA and CDR2 FQGNSA. The CDR3 has 15 residues. Trimming took off 5 bases at V and 0 bases at J, with 14 bases between the two ends. The CDR3 DNA is TGTGCCAGCAGCCAAGGCGGCGGGCCCTCCTACGAGCAGTACTTC. Translation gives CASSQGGGPSYEQYF.

This rearrangement joins TRBV6-6 to TRBJ1-1; D is perhaps TRBD1 (5 bases). The V gene lost 2 bases and the J gene lost 4 bases, with 11 bases spanning the gap. Germline V gives CDR1 MNHNY, CDR2 SVGAGI (reference sequence). The CDR3 runs to 14 residues. The CDR3 DNA follows: TGTGCCAGCAGTTACCCAGAGAGGGGCACTGAAGCTTTCTTT. Translating it yields CASSYPERGTEAFF.

V and J are TRBV10-3 and TRBJ2-7, with 7 bases aligning to TRBD2. Germline CDR1 ENHRY, CDR2 SYGVKD. V was clipped by 4 bases and J by 6 bases; unmatched bases: 9. The CDR3 runs 14 residues. CDR3 bases: TGTGCCATCAGTGTCGAGCGGGAAACGGGCGAGCAGTACTTC. Its protein is CAISVERETGEQYF.

The chain recombines TRBV5-4 with TRBJ2-2; TRBD2 is a possible D gene (5 bases). V lost 4 bases, J lost 9 bases, and 16 bases lay in between. Germline V gene sequence: CDR1 SGHNT, CDR2 YYREEE (reference sequence). The CDR3 sequence is 14 residues long. The CDR3 nucleotides are TGTGCCAGCAGCGATCCCACTAGTTCACGGGAGCTGTTTTTT. It yields the protein CASSDPTSSRELFF.

The CDR3 here is CASKLGGGTGELFF. DNA of the CDR3: TGTGCCAGTAAGCTAGGGGGTGGCACCGGGGAGCTGTTTTTT. J is TRBJ2-2 and V is TRBV27; a possible D gene is TRBD1 (6 bases). Trimming shortened V by 9 bases and J by 4 bases, and 15 bases separated the two germline ends. There are 14 residues in the CDR3. The germline V gene has CDR1 MNHEY and CDR2 SMNVEV (reference sequence).

The chain couples TRBV30 to TRBJ1-4; 8 nucleotides align to TRBD1. V shed 7 bases, J shed 8 bases, and the junction held 9 bases outside the gene matches. The CDR3 totals 13 residues. Germline CDR1 is GTSNPN and CDR2 is SVGIG (reference sequence). CDR3 coding DNA: TGTGCCTCCGCGGGACAGGTTGGAGAAAAACTGTTTTTT. Residues: CASAGQVGEKLFF.

A remark on this clone: Other DNA sequences from this sample encode an identical CDR3 as well. The rearrangement uses TRBV4-3 and TRBJ2-3; D is uncertain. This CDR3 comprises 15 residues. The V end was cut by 1 base, the J end by 0 bases, with 8 bases between. Germline CDR1 is LGHNA and CDR2 is YSLEER. CDR3 residues: CASSQVGGSTDTQYF. The DNA of the CDR3 is TGCGCCAGCAGCCAAGTGGGCGGTAGCACAGATACGCAGTATTTT.

The chain links TRBV11-3 to TRBJ2-3, with 12 bases matching TRBD2. Per the germline V gene, CDR1 is SGHNT and CDR2 is YENEEA. The CDR3 is 18 residues long. V lost 3 bases, J lost 6 bases, and 13 bases stayed unmatched. Here the CDR3 DNA reads TGTGCCAGCAGCTTTACCCCCCTAGCGGGGGGGCCTATCGATACGCAGTATTTT. Its translation is CASSFTPLAGGPIDTQYF.

The chain recombines TRBV6-4 with TRBJ1-2; 8 nucleotides line up with TRBD1. The V and J ends lost 3 bases and 6 bases, in that order; junction bases with no gene match: 12. CDR1 is MRHNA, CDR2 SNTAGT, per germline. CDR3 length: 16 residues. The CDR3 sequence: CASSDQIGQGVNGYTF. The CDR3 nucleotides are TGTGCCAGCAGTGATCAGATCGGACAGGGCGTCAATGGCTACACCTTC.

V is TRBV28 and J is TRBJ2-1; TRBD2 matches at 11 bases. In germline, CDR1 is MDHEN, CDR2 SYDVKM. V trimming: 5 bases; J trimming: 3 bases; junction bases outside the gene matches: 12. The length of the CDR3 is 18 residues. The chain's CDR3 is CASSRWVAGGPGYNEQFF. CDR3 DNA: TGTGCCAGCAGTCGGTGGGTAGCGGGAGGGCCTGGCTACAATGAGCAGTTCTTC.

The rearrangement links TRBV6-1 to TRBJ1-3; possibly TRBD1 for D (5 bases). The CDR3 extends over 14 amino acids. Germline loops: CDR1 MNHNS, CDR2 SASEGT. V lost 0 bases and J lost 8, with 11 bases in between. The CDR3 DNA is TGTGCCAGCAGTGAAGCGCTTCTGGGGGACACCATATATTTT. Encoded protein: CASSEALLGDTIYF.

Points on this clone: Other DNA sequences in the sample encode the same CDR3. The chain is built from TRBV5-4 and TRBJ2-1; the match to TRBD2 covers 13 bases. CDR1 and CDR2 (germline): SGHNT, YYREEE (reference sequence). After removal of 0 bases from V and 4 bases from J, the junction contained 1 base not matched to a gene. This CDR3 has 16 amino acids. In nucleotides, the CDR3 is TGTGCCAGCAGCTTGGGGACTAGCGGGGGATACAATGAGCAGTTCTTC. It encodes CASSLGTSGGYNEQFF.